This TCR beta chain was retrieved from a study of blood T cell repertoires in COVID-19 (dated by TCRdb to between 2020 and 2021). Notes on the research overall: Collaborator samples came from the United States, Italy and Spain and covered acute and convalescent phases of COVID-19. The material from the prospective study consisted of cDNA or gDNA derived from T cells, B-cell-depleted T cells, or PBMCs. The samples were drawn from two sources: the first 160 participants of the ongoing ImmuneRACE study, and 1,254 subjects contributed by 6 global collaborators. Where HLA class I and class II types were available, the types were taken from metadata supplied by the sample provider, not from assay-based typing. The dataset comprised deeply sampled blood TCRbeta repertoires from subjects exposed to, actively infected with, or recovered from COVID-19. A de-identified subject ID, COVID-19 status, age in years and sex were almost always included in the sample metadata. A freely available public database, intended as a resource for researchers studying the immune response to SARS-CoV-2, is where the repertoires were released. General findings and caveats noted by the study authors: The amount of clinical and demographic metadata varied by source and participant and was provided uncurated.

Each collaborating institution followed its own protocols to collect whole blood in K2EDTA tubes. For TCRbeta analysis, collaborator samples were shipped as frozen whole blood, as isolated PBMCs, or as DNA extracted from either sample type. In this sample, this clone turned up once. It lacks a known antigen. Nothing much larger sits one base from this clone, and base qualities are not available. From the cysteine through the phenylalanine, the CDR3 covers 18 amino acids. Only the CDR3 region is kept as DNA, spanning 54 bases read in frame from base 1. CDR1 and CDR2 (MDHEN, SYDVKM) derive from the germline V gene. V was cut back by 6 bases and J by 0 bases, leaving a gap of 21 bases between them. TCRbeta CDR3 regions were amplified from genomic DNA using the immunoSEQ Assay, a bias-controlled multiplex PCR. As for the authors' bioinformatics: Within the assay, amplification of reference gene primers was used to estimate how many nucleated cells each sample contained. To quantify the absolute abundance of each unique TCRbeta CDR3 rearrangement, sequence reads were collapsed and filtered. Productive Simpson clonality was computed per sample as the square root of Simpson's diversity index over productive rearrangements. TCRdb carries this immuneACCESS record with in-frame sequences only. Its versions omit some clonotypes, under half of them owing to an unresolved V gene in the studies checked, with the rest unexplained. V and J calls and clone size are those listed in that table; D and trimming were worked out from the DNA. Counted in this sample were about 140,000 clones; around 83% of them appeared once. Of the sample, less than 5% is held by the ten largest clones.

This TCR came from a woman over 75 with acute or convalescent COVID-19. The rearrangement joined TRBV28 to TRBJ1-5; TRBD1 is a weak D gene call, 5 bases matching. Sequencing was performed on peripheral blood. The encoded CDR3 is CASRDRIAGILSNQPQHF. The sequenced DNA is TGTGCCAGCAGGGACCGGATTGCAGGGATCCTTAGCAATCAGCCCCAGCATTTT.